Listed here are 27 T cell receptor beta chains from one sample, sequenced in a study of blood T cell repertoires in COVID-19. Using immunoSEQ multiplex PCR, the repertoire was profiled, and TCRdb retains in-frame clones only, with some absent. The sample yields about 170,000 clones, around 82% seen once. The sample comprised peripheral blood. Receptor source: an elderly woman with acute or convalescent COVID-19.

The chain employs TRBV6-2 or TRBV6-3 and TRBJ2-6; TRBD2 matches 12 bases. CDR3 length equals 17 residues. The V segment lost 4 bases and the J segment 5 bases; nucleotides outside the gene matches: 6. Germline CDR1 MNHEY, CDR2 SVGEGT. The CDR3 DNA reads as TGTGCCAGCAGTTCAAGGACTAGCGGGACAAGGGCCAACGTCCTGACTTTC. It specifies CASSSRTSGTRANVLTF.

The rearrangement uses TRBV24-1 and TRBJ1-5, with D possibly being TRBD1 (6 bases). Germline V CDR1 and CDR2: KGHDR, SFDVKD. V lost 2 bases and J lost 9, with 10 bases in between. The CDR3 has 13 amino acids. CDR3 DNA sequence: TGTGCCACCAGTGATTCTTCAGGGGCGCCCCAGCATTTT. It translates to CATSDSSGAPQHF.

This chain links TRBV2 with TRBJ2-5; 11 bases match TRBD2. Germline V gives CDR1 SNHLY, CDR2 FYNNEI. CDR3 length: 15 amino acids. The V and J ends lost 6 bases and 10 bases, in that order; junction bases with no gene match: 13. CDR3 in amino acids: CASRPTSGISFGQYF. For the CDR3, the DNA is TGTGCCAGCAGACCGACTAGCGGGATTTCGTTCGGCCAGTACTTC.

The chain joins TRBV19 to TRBJ1-6; D is undetermined. The germline V and J ends were trimmed by 4 bases and 4 bases, with 14 bases remaining between them. Per the germline V gene, CDR1 is LNHDA and CDR2 is SQIVND (reference sequence). The CDR3 has 16 residues. The CDR3 DNA reads TGTGCCAGTAGTACCAAGGGAGTGGCGTATAATTCACCCCTCCACTTT. It specifies CASSTKGVAYNSPLHF. The full variable domain, rest sourced from reference TRBV19 and TRBJ1-6, is DGGITQSPKYLFRKEGQNVTLSCEQNLNHDAMYWYRQDPGQGLRLIYYSQIVNDFQKGDIAEGYSVSREKKESFPLTVTSAQKNPTAFYLCASSTKGVAYNSPLHFGNGTRLTVT.

The chain joins TRBV18 to TRBJ2-3; 8 nucleotides match TRBD2. V was clipped by 3 bases and J by 4 bases; unmatched bases: 3. Germline-derived CDR1 and CDR2 are KGHSH and LQKENI. The CDR3 contains 14 residues. The chain's CDR3 is CASSPVAGPDTQYF. The CDR3 DNA reads as TGTGCCAGCTCACCCGTAGCGGGGCCAGATACGCAGTATTTT.

As concerns this clone: At the DNA level, this CDR3 is encoded by other sequences in the same sample as well. The gene calls are TRBV5-6 and TRBJ1-1; D might be TRBD1 (6 bases). Trimming took 1 base from V and 5 from J, leaving 9 bases between them. This CDR3 has 13 amino acids. Per the germline V gene, CDR1 is SGHDT and CDR2 is YYEEEE. The DNA for the CDR3 is TGTGCCAGCAGCTTGTTCAGGGGAACTGAAGCTTTCTTT. This encodes CASSLFRGTEAFF.

The chain recombines TRBV6-5 with TRBJ2-1; 9 nucleotides agree with TRBD1. This CDR3 has 15 amino acids. Per germline, CDR1 MNHEY and CDR2 SVGAGI. The ends lost 6 bases at V and 5 bases at J; junction bases unmatched: 8. This chain's CDR3 is CASSKDRGNNNEQFF. In DNA, the CDR3 is TGTGCCAGCAGCAAGGACAGGGGAAATAACAATGAGCAGTTCTTC.

The chain is built from TRBV5-8 and TRBJ1-5; 7 bases map to TRBD1. The CDR3 has 18 residues. Looked up from germline, CDR1 is SGHTS and CDR2 is YDEGEE. Trimming took 4 bases from V and 0 from J; bases not matched to a gene: 13. The CDR3 DNA reads as TGTGCCAGCAGCCTATCACAGGGGCGCAGTCCTAGCAATCAGCCCCAGCATTTT. Protein product: CASSLSQGRSPSNQPQHF.

V gene TRBV19 combines with J gene TRBJ2-1; TRBD1 might be the D (5 bases). V lost 2 bases to trimming and J lost 5 bases, with 25 bases between them. CDR1 and CDR2 from the germline V gene are LNHDA and SQIVND (reference sequence). This CDR3 has 19 amino acids. The CDR3 region is CASSISYRPGMRPHNEQFF. The CDR3, as DNA: TGTGCCAGTAGTATAAGTTACAGGCCTGGAATGAGGCCCCACAATGAGCAGTTCTTC. The variable domain in full, completed from reference TRBV19 and TRBJ2-1, reads DGGITQSPKYLFRKEGQNVTLSCEQNLNHDAMYWYRQDPGQGLRLIYYSQIVNDFQKGDIAEGYSVSREKKESFPLTVTSAQKNPTAFYLCASSISYRPGMRPHNEQFFGPGTRLTVL.

The J gene is TRBJ1-4, the V gene TRBV19; 9 bases agree with TRBD1. Germline values: CDR1 LNHDA, CDR2 SQIVND (reference sequence). Trimming cost V 3 bases and J 10 bases; bases outside gene matches: 0. The CDR3 consists of 12 residues. The chain's CDR3 is CASSMGQGKLFF. Here the CDR3 DNA reads TGTGCCAGTAGTATGGGACAGGGAAAACTGTTTTTT.

This chain joins TRBV19 and TRBJ1-5; 9 nucleotides match TRBD1. This CDR3 region has 16 residues. After removal of 4 bases from V and 5 bases from J, the junction contained 9 bases not matched to a gene. Germline lookup yields CDR1 LNHDA and CDR2 SQIVND (reference sequence). The CDR3 DNA reads as TGTGCCAGTAGTAGATTAGGGACAGGGACCTATCAGCCCCAGCATTTT. Protein sequence: CASSRLGTGTYQPQHF.

This chain joins TRBV6-5 and TRBJ1-2; D may be TRBD1 (6 bases). CDR1 is MNHEY, CDR2 SVGAGI, per germline. V lost 7 bases, J lost 4 bases, and 13 bases lay in between. The CDR3 spans 13 residues. The chain's CDR3 is CASTLGTSYGYTF. The CDR3 DNA sequence: TGTGCCAGCACCCTGGGGACATCCTATGGCTACACCTTC.

The V call is TRBV5-1, the J call TRBJ2-5, with 10 bases matching TRBD1. The CDR3 sequence is 15 residues long. J gave up 5 bases and V 2 bases, and 6 bases lay outside the gene matches. From germline, CDR1 is SGHRS and CDR2 YFSETQ. The CDR3 bases are TGCGCCAGCAGCTTCGGGACAGGGGCGAGGGAGACCCAGTACTTC. It encodes CASSFGTGARETQYF.

The rearrangement links TRBV3-1 (or the pseudogene TRBV3-2) to TRBJ2-2, with D hard to call. CDR1 is LGHDT, CDR2 YNNKEL, per germline (reference sequence). Trimming took off 0 bases at V and 9 bases at J, with 14 bases between the two ends. The CDR3 spans 15 residues. CDR3: CASSQEGRLRRELFF. CDR3 in DNA: TGTGCCAGCAGCCAAGAAGGTCGACTCCGACGGGAGCTGTTTTTT.

The chain recombines TRBV9 with TRBJ2-3, with 14 bases lining up with TRBD2. The junction had 5 bases not matched to a gene; V was cut back by 3 bases and J by 2 bases. There are 17 residues in the CDR3. Germline V gene lookup returns CDR1 SGDLS and CDR2 YYNGEE. CDR3 sequence (DNA): TGTGCCAGCAGCGCAGGACTAGCGGGAGGCGACACAGATACGCAGTATTTT. It yields the protein CASSAGLAGGDTDTQYF. The entire variable domain, with the rest obtained from reference TRBV9 and TRBJ2-3, is as follows: DSGVTQTPKHLITATGQRVTLRCSPRSGDLSVYWYQQSLDQGLQFLIQYYNGEERAKGNILERFSAQQFPDLHSELNLSSLELGDSALYFCASSAGLAGGDTDTQYFGPGTRLTVL.

This chain connects TRBV7-9 to TRBJ1-2; D is perhaps TRBD1 (5 bases). The CDR3 loop spans 14 amino acids. Germline-derived CDR1 and CDR2 are SEHNR and FQNEAQ (reference sequence). Trimming took off 5 bases at V and 2 bases at J, with 12 bases between the two ends. The CDR3 nucleotides read TGTGCCAGCAGCGTAGGACATGGGAACTATGGCTACACCTTC. Translating it yields CASSVGHGNYGYTF.

This chain uses TRBV5-1 with TRBJ2-7, with TRBD2 as a possible D gene (5 bases). V dropped 0 bases and J dropped 3 bases, with 13 bases sitting between them. This CDR3 has 15 residues. Per germline, CDR1 SGHRS and CDR2 YFSETQ. The CDR3, as DNA: TGCGCCAGCAGCTTGGGGGTGGGAGAAGGCTACGAGCAGTACTTC. Residues: CASSLGVGEGYEQYF.

The chain's CDR3 is CASSLVKNTEAFF. CDR3 bases: TGTGCCAGCAGCTTAGTCAAGAACACTGAAGCTTTCTTT. The V and J genes are TRBV7-9 and TRBJ1-1, with D unclear. The CDR3 is 13 amino acids. From germline, CDR1 is SEHNR and CDR2 FQNEAQ (reference sequence). The V and J ends lost 1 base and 1 base respectively, with 4 bases between them. The variable domain in full, completed from reference TRBV7-9 and TRBJ1-1, reads DTGVSQNPRHKITKRGQNVTFRCDPISEHNRLYWYRQTLGQGPEFLTYFQNEAQLEKSRLLSDRFSAERPKGSFSTLEIQRTEQGDSAMYLCASSLVKNTEAFFGQGTRLTVV.

A word on this clone: The junction departs from germline at one end; a sequencing error may be responsible. The rearrangement uses TRBV4-1 and TRBJ1-1, with D possibly matching TRBD1 (6 bases). Germline CDR1 reads MGHRA; CDR2 reads YSYEKL. This CDR3 region has 15 residues. This CDR3 reads CARSPRGAGGTEAFF. The CDR3, as DNA: TGCGCCCGCAGCCCAAGGGGGGCGGGGGGCACTGAAGCTTTCTTT.

V and J are TRBV5-6 and TRBJ1-4; 8 bases are shared with TRBD1. V shed 5 bases and J 8 bases; nucleotides not matched to a gene: 11. The length of the CDR3 is 15 residues. CDR1 and CDR2 (germline): SGHDT, YYEEEE. CDR3 protein: CASSQSGGAWEKLFF. CDR3 nucleotide sequence: TGTGCCAGCAGTCAGTCAGGGGGCGCCTGGGAAAAACTGTTTTTT.

J is TRBJ2-1 and V is TRBV10-1; no clear D. The CDR3 covers 12 residues. The germline CDR1 and CDR2 sequences are WNHNN and SYGVQD (reference sequence). The V end was cut by 4 bases, the J end by 6 bases, with 7 bases between. The CDR3 loop is CASSGWSNEQFF. CDR3 coding DNA: TGCGCCAGCAGTGGCTGGAGCAATGAGCAGTTCTTC.

The chain employs TRBV12-5 and TRBJ2-1; 12 bases fit TRBD2. CDR1 LGHNT and CDR2 FRNRAP come from the germline V gene. V shed 5 bases and J 4 bases; nucleotides not matched to a gene: 9. The CDR3 runs 17 residues. This CDR3 is CASGKGTSGRLYNEQFF. In DNA, the CDR3 is TGTGCTAGTGGTAAGGGGACTAGCGGGCGTCTTTACAATGAGCAGTTCTTC.

The chain is built from TRBV3-1 (or the pseudogene TRBV3-2) and TRBJ2-5; 14 nucleotides line up with TRBD2. Germline V gene sequence: CDR1 LGHDT, CDR2 YNNKEL (reference sequence). This CDR3 spans 16 amino acids. V trimming: 4 bases; J trimming: 5 bases; junction bases outside the gene matches: 6. CDR3 loop: CASSPGLAGAWETQYF. In DNA, the CDR3 is TGTGCCAGCAGCCCGGGACTAGCGGGAGCGTGGGAGACCCAGTACTTC.

The genes are TRBV3-1 (or the pseudogene TRBV3-2) and TRBJ1-6; TRBD1 matches at 7 bases. Germline trimming cut 7 bases from V and 7 bases from J; bases unmatched to any gene: 7. Per the germline V gene, CDR1 is LGHDT and CDR2 is YNNKEL (reference sequence). The CDR3 extends over 14 amino acids. The CDR3 reads CASTWGQRNSPLHF. The DNA for the CDR3 is TGTGCCAGCACCTGGGGACAGCGAAATTCACCCCTCCACTTT.

As to this clone: Other DNA sequences within the sample encode an identical CDR3. The chain carries TRBV4-1 and TRBJ1-2; D is perhaps TRBD1 (5 bases). Deletions cut 0 bases from V and 4 bases from J, with 6 bases between. CDR3 length equals 13 residues. CDR1 and CDR2 (germline): MGHRA, YSYEKL. The CDR3 here is CASSQDRVYGYTF. The CDR3 DNA sequence: TGCGCCAGCAGCCAAGACAGGGTCTATGGCTACACCTTC.

The rearrangement uses TRBV9 and TRBJ1-4, with TRBD1 as a possible D gene (6 bases). The CDR3 contains 15 residues. In germline, CDR1 is SGDLS, CDR2 YYNGEE. Trimming took 4 bases from V and 8 from J, leaving 18 bases between them. The CDR3 nucleotides are TGTGCCAGCAGCCCCCAACAGGGCGGCCGGGAAAAACTGTTTTTT. This gives the protein CASSPQQGGREKLFF.

This rearrangement joins TRBV6-1 to TRBJ2-2; D is ambiguous. Trimming left V 2 bases short and J 3 bases short, with 7 bases between. The CDR3 has 14 residues. The V gene's germline CDR1 is MNHNS and CDR2 SASEGT. CDR3 protein: CASSEQVHTGELFF. The CDR3 bases are TGTGCCAGCAGTGAACAGGTCCACACCGGGGAGCTGTTTTTT.